This is a list of T cell receptor beta chains from one sample in a study of T cells in Graves' hyperthyroidism and ophthalmopathy. TCRdb fed the multiplex PCR reads into MiXCR, producing one record per CDR3 protein. The repertoire consists of 600,000 to 800,000 distinct CDR3 sequences, with just over 35% occurring once and the leading ten covering approximately 31%. Sequences were obtained from blood. Every receptor here comes from a woman in her thirties or forties with Graves' hyperthyroidism. The CDR3 runs from the conserved cysteine through the conserved F or W. A D gene is named only where the DNA matches it firmly. Clone size, where shown, is once, few, many, or a class for clones that have expanded.

few	TRBV9	TRBJ2-6	TRBD1	CASSSPRGTGDSVEANVLTF	TGTGCCAGCAGCTCACCCCGCGGGACAGGGGACTCTGTTGAGGCCAACGTCCTGACTTTC
many	TRBV9	TRBJ1-6	.	CASSVRDLDANNSPLHF	TGTGCCAGCAGCGTAAGGGATTTGGACGCGAATAATTCACCCCTCCACTTT
many	TRBV20-1	TRBJ2-5	.	CSARDGGGTKETQYF	TGCAGTGCTAGAGATGGGGGAGGTACGAAAGAGACCCAGTACTTC
.	TRBV29-1	TRBJ1-6	TRBD1	CSVEVDRDNSPLHF	TGCAGCGTTGAAGTGGACAGGGACAATTCACCCCTCCACTTT
.	TRBV20-1	TRBJ1-5	.	CSARSAGPQPQHF	TGCAGTGCTAGATCGGCAGGGCCTCAGCCCCAGCATTTT
.	TRBV10-3	TRBJ1-5	.	CASRRLTADQPQHF	TGTGCCAGCAGACGATTGACAGCAGATCAGCCCCAGCATTTT
.	TRBV7-9	TRBJ1-2	TRBD1	CAGSLVEGAQTF	TGCGCCGGCAGCTTAGTCGAGGGGGCGCAAACCTTC
.	TRBV4-3	TRBJ1-2	.	CASSQLDGRGGYTF	TGCGCCAGCAGCCAATTAGACGGACGAGGTGGCTACACCTTC
.	TRBV12-3/TRBV12-4	TRBJ1-5	.	CASSLEDGPNQPQHF	TGTGCCAGCAGTTTAGAGGACGGACCCAATCAGCCCCAGCATTTT
.	TRBV4-3	TRBJ2-7	.	CASSQFGSGRDNEQYF	TGCGCCAGCAGCCAATTTGGGTCAGGGAGAGATAACGAGCAGTACTTC
many	TRBV12-3/TRBV12-4	TRBJ1-2	TRBD1	CAIQGVYGYTF	TGTGCCATCCAGGGGGTTTATGGCTACACCTTC
few	TRBV5-5	TRBJ1-1	TRBD1	CASSLAEQGAAEAFF	TGTGCCAGCAGCTTGGCTGAACAGGGGGCGGCTGAAGCTTTCTTT
.	TRBV4-3	TRBJ2-7	.	CASSLTFEGYEQYF	TGCGCCAGCAGTCTTACCTTTGAAGGCTACGAGCAGTACTTC
.	TRBV7-2	TRBJ2-7	TRBD1	CASSPLGQGGFDEQYF	TGTGCCAGCAGTCCTCTCGGACAGGGGGGTTTCGACGAGCAGTACTTC